Here is one T cell receptor (beta chain) with its context. Antigen specificity is unknown. Gene names refer to mouse genes. The read ends 1 residue before the CDR3 terminus; that terminus is restored from the germline J gene. The source of the sample is a study of tissue T cells after allogeneic stem cell transplantation. Assay: immunoSEQ multiplex PCR; the TCRdb copy retains only in-frame clones and omits some. The sample carries roughly 3,000 clones, over 50% recorded once. Time point: mouse harvest day 7 after allogeneic transplant. Tail vein injection delivered 10^7 T-cell-depleted bone marrow cells and 10^6 splenic CD5+ T cells. This mouse GVHD model was MHC-mismatched B6 to BALB/c, profiled day 7 or 14. Study-wide results and caveats: Anatomically similar tissues had similar TCR repertoires within each patient. Shared clones across patients were few; motif clustering revealed tissue-specific shared signatures. Only a limited share of tissue TCRs appeared in blood or spleen.

Germline CDR1 reads KGHPV; CDR2 reads FQNQEV (reference sequence). This CDR3 has 15 residues. The junction had 6 bases not matched to a gene; V was cut back by 2 bases and J by 4 bases. The TCR comes from a female BALB/c mouse given C57BL/6 T cells with graft-versus-host disease after an allogeneic hematopoietic cell transplant. What was sequenced was spleen. The chain has TRBV26 and TRBJ2-3, with 7 bases lining up with TRBD1. CDR3 DNA (partial): TGTGCCAGCAGTCTGACAGGGGCGGGTCCAGAAACGCTGTAT. Translation: CASSLTGAGPETLY. The complete CDR3 reads CASSLTGAGPETLYF.